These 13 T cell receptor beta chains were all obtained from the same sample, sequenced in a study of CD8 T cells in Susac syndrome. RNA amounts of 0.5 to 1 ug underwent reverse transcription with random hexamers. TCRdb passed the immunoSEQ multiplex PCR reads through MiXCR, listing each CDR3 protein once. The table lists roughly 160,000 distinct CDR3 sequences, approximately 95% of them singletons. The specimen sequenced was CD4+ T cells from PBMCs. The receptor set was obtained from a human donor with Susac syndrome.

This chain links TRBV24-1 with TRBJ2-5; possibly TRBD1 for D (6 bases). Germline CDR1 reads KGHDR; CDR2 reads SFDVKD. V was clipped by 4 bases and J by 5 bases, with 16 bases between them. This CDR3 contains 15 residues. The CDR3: CATSDPGQLSETQYF. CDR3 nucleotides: TGTGCCACCAGTGACCCGGGACAACTTTCGGAGACCCAGTACTTC.

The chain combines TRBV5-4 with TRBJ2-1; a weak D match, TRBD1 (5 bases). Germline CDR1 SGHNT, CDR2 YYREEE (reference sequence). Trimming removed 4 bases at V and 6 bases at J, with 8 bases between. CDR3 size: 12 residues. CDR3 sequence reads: CASSVDSNEQFF. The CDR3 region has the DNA TGTGCCAGCAGCGTCGACAGCAATGAGCAGTTCTTC.

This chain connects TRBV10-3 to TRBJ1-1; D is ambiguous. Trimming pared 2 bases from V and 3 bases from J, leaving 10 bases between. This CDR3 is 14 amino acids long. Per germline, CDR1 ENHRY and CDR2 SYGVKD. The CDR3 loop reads CAISETGSHTEAFF. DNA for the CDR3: TGTGCCATCAGTGAGACGGGCAGCCACACTGAAGCTTTCTTT.

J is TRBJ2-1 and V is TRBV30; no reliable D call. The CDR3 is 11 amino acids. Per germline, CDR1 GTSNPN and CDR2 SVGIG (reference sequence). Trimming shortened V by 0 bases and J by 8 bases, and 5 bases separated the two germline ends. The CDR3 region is CAWSVGYEQFF. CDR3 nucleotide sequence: TGTGCCTGGAGTGTAGGCTATGAGCAGTTCTTC.

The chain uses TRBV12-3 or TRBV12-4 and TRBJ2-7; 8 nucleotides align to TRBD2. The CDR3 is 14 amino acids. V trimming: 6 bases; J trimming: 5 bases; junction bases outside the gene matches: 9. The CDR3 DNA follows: TGTGCCAGCAGATCCAGCGGGAGTTCAAACGAGCAGTACTTC. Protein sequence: CASRSSGSSNEQYF.

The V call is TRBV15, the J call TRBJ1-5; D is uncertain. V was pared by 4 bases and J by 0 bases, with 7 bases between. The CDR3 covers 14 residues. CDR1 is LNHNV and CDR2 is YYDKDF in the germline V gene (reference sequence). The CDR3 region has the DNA TGTGCCACCAGCACCCCAGATAGCAATCAGCCCCAGCATTTT. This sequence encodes CATSTPDSNQPQHF.

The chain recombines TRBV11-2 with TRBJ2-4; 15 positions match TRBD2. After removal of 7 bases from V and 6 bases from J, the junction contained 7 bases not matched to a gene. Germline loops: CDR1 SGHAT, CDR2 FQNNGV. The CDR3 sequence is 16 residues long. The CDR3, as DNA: TGTGCCAGCACTACCGGACTAGCGGGGGGGACAAACATTCAGTACTTC. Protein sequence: CASTTGLAGGTNIQYF. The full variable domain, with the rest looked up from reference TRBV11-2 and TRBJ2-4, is EAGVAQSPRYKIIEKRQSVAFWCNPISGHATLYWYQQILGQGPKLLIQFQNNGVVDDSQLPKDRFSAERLKGVDSTLKIQPAKLEDSAVYLCASTTGLAGGTNIQYFGAGTRLSVL.

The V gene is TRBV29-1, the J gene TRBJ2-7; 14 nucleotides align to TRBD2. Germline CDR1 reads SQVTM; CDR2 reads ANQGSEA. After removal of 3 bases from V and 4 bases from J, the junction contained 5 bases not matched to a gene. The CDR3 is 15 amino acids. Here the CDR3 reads CSVDNGLAGGYEQYF. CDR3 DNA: TGCAGCGTTGACAACGGACTAGCGGGAGGATACGAGCAGTACTTC.

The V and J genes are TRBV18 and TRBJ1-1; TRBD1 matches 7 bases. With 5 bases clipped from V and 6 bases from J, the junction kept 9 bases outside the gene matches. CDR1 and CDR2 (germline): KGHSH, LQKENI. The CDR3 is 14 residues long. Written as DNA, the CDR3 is TGTGCCAGCTCAGTCGACAGGGAAAGGTCTGAAGCTTTCTTT. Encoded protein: CASSVDRERSEAFF.

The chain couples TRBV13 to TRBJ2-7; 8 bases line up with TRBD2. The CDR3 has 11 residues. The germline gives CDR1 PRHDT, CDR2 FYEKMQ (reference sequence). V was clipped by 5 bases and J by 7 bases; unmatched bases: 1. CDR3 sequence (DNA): TGTGCCAGCAGCCGGGGGGGAGAGCAGTACTTC. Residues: CASSRGGEQYF.

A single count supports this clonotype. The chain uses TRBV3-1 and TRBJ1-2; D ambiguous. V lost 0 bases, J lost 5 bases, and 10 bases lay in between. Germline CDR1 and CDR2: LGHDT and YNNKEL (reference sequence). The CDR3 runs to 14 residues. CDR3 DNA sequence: TGTGCCAGCAGCCAAGATACTACGGGATATGGCTACACCTTC. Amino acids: CASSQDTTGYGYTF.

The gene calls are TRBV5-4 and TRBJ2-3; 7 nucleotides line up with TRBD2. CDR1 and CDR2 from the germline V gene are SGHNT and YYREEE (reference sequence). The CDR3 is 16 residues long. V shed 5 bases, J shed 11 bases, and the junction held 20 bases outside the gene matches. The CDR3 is CASSLREARSGGGQYF. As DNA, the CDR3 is TGTGCCAGCAGTCTCCGAGAGGCACGATCGGGGGGAGGGCAGTATTTT.

CDR3 DNA: TGCAGCGTTGTCCTTAGACATCCTGGAAACACCATATATTTT. Translation: CSVVLRHPGNTIYF. The chain couples TRBV29-1 to TRBJ1-3; D remains unclear. Germline V lookup: CDR1 SQVTM, CDR2 ANQGSEA. This CDR3 is built from 14 residues. Trimming shortened V by 4 bases and J by 2 bases, and 12 bases separated the two germline ends.